This T cell receptor (beta chain) appears in the sequencing data of a study of blood T cell repertoires in COVID-19 (dated by TCRdb to the early 2020s). For context, the study as a whole: Samples from collaborators originated in the United States, Italy and Spain and spanned both the acute and convalescent phases of COVID-19. The prospective study material was composed of cDNA or gDNA derived from T cells, B-cell-depleted T cells, or PBMCs. Subjects who had been exposed to COVID-19, were actively infected with it, or had recovered from it provided the deeply sampled blood TCRbeta repertoires that made up the dataset. The repertoires were released in a freely available public database meant as a resource for research on the immune response to SARS-CoV-2. Samples came from the ongoing ImmuneRACE study (first 160 participants) plus 1,254 subjects from 6 global collaborators. Nearly every sample came with metadata listing a de-identified subject ID, COVID-19 status, age in years and sex. Where available, HLA class I and class II types were obtained from metadata supplied by the sample provider rather than from assay-based typing.

V lost 3 bases and J lost 9 bases; the stretch between them is 15 bases long. Sequences DFQATT (CDR1) and SNEGSKA (CDR2) are obtained from the germline V gene (reference sequence). Taken from cysteine to phenylalanine, the CDR3 has 13 residues. The kept DNA is CDR3 alone, 39 bases in frame from the first base. TCRbeta CDR3 regions were amplified from genomic DNA by means of the immunoSEQ Assay, a bias-controlled multiplex PCR. For the original study's pipeline: The number of nucleated cells in each sample was estimated from the amplification of reference gene primers within the assay. To quantify the absolute abundance of each unique TCRbeta CDR3 rearrangement, sequence reads were collapsed and filtered. Productive Simpson clonality was computed per sample as the square root of Simpson's diversity index over productive rearrangements. TCRdb's version of the immuneACCESS table is confined to in-frame rearrangements and falls short of the full clone set. An unresolved V gene accounts for under half of the shortfall where checked; the remainder is of unknown origin. V and J calls and clone size follow that table, whereas D and trimming were derived from the DNA. This sample gives about 60,000 clones in total; 70% to 85% of them show up just once. The top ten hold roughly 3.5% of the sample.

The full study reports these points: How much clinical and demographic metadata was included differed by source and by participant, and the metadata was provided uncurated.

Notes on this clone: The antigen it binds to is not known. Base qualities are not provided; no much larger clone lies one nucleotide away.

The collaborating institutions used their own protocols to collect whole blood in K2EDTA tubes. For TCRbeta analysis, collaborators shipped samples as frozen whole blood, isolated PBMCs, or DNA extracted from either of those sample types. The receptor comes from a man between 60 and 70 years old with acute or convalescent COVID-19. The rearranged segments are TRBV20-1 and TRBJ2-1; the D gene is perhaps TRBD2, on 5 matching bases. The sequencing input was peripheral blood. The CDR3 protein is CSASLASSSEQFF. The DNA sequence reads TGCAGTGCTAGTCTGGCTAGCTCAAGTGAGCAGTTCTTC.